Listed here are 31 T cell receptor beta chains from one sample, sequenced in a study of CD8+ T cells in alopecia areata. The sorting of pooled cutaneous lymph node cells relied on CD4, CD8alpha, NKG2D, NKG2ACE and other markers. cDNA prepared by RNA extraction and subsequent reverse transcription served as the template for sequencing. Profiled with immunoSEQ multiplex PCR; TCRdb holds only in-frame clones, not every one. The profile covers about 300,000 clones, none occurring a single time. The specimen sequenced was CD4+ T cells sorted from a lymph node. All receptors come from a C3H/HeJ mouse with alopecia areata. As its MHC haplotype, the strain has H2-k.

A word on this clone: Gene names denote mouse genes. Sequencing ends 4 residues short of the CDR3 end; the germline J gene provides the rest. V and J are TRBV13-1 and TRBJ2-5; 9 bases match TRBD2. The V and J ends lost 3 bases and 3 bases, in that order; junction bases with no gene match: 5. This CDR3 comprises 15 residues. Germline assignment: CDR1 NSHNY and CDR2 SYGAGN. The covered CDR3 bases are TGTGCCAGCAGTGGATCGGGACTGGGACAAGAC. Protein: CASSGSGLGQD. The whole CDR3 protein reads CASSGSGLGQDTQYF.

A few counts support this clone. Genes here carry mouse names. Sequencing ends 4 residues short of the CDR3 end; the germline J gene provides the rest. This chain joins TRBV13-3 and TRBJ2-5; 10 bases align to TRBD2. With V trimmed by 4 bases and J by 0 bases, 5 bases remained unmatched. Germline V lookup: CDR1 NNHDY, CDR2 SYVADS. This CDR3 contains 16 residues. Partial CDR3 DNA: TGTGCCAGCAGTATCGACTGGGGGGTTAACCAAGAC. It specifies CASSIDWGVNQD. The full-length CDR3 reads as CASSIDWGVNQDTQYF.

The sample holds a few counts of this clone. Gene names are mouse gene names. Read sequence stops 4 residues before the CDR3 end, and the germline J gene provides the missing end. The chain uses TRBV1 and TRBJ2-7; 10 nucleotides agree with TRBD1. The germline V gene has CDR1 NSQYPW and CDR2 LRSPGD (reference sequence). This CDR3 is built from 14 residues. CDR3 residues: CTCSAAGQGDEQYF. Incomplete CDR3 DNA: TGCACCTGCAGTGCAGCCGGACAGGGGGAT.

With regard to this clone: The genes are named according to mouse. The CDR3 end is not reached by the read, which stops 3 residues before it; the germline J gene fills it in. The gene calls are TRBV13-1 and TRBJ1-6; 7 nucleotides align to TRBD1. TRBJ1-6 is an ORF, and what it does is uncertain. Losses at the gene ends were 4 bases for V and 0 bases for J; bases not matched to a gene: 4. Germline-derived CDR1 and CDR2 are NSHNY and SYGAGN. The CDR3 consists of 16 residues. The sequenced part of the CDR3 DNA is TGTGCCAGCAGTCGGGACAGATTTTCCTATAATTCGCCC. Its protein product is CASSRDRFSYNSP. The CDR3, in full, reads CASSRDRFSYNSPLYF.

This clone was seen only a few times. Gene names follow the mouse nomenclature. The missing CDR3 end, 4 residues past where the read stops, is filled in from the germline J gene. The chain joins TRBV19 to TRBJ2-5; TRBD1 matches at 7 bases. Trimming removed 7 bases from V and 0 bases from J; junction bases left unmatched: 2. CDR3 size: 13 residues. CDR1 and CDR2 (germline): FNHDT, SITEND (reference sequence). CDR3 bases read: TGTGCCAGCGGGACAGTTAACCAAGAC. Its translation is CASGTVNQD. The complete CDR3 reads CASGTVNQDTQYF.

Remarks on this clone: Germline and genes here are mouse. The DNA ends 4 residues before the CDR3 does, and the rest of the CDR3 is filled in from the germline J gene. The chain recombines TRBV19 with TRBJ2-5; 12 positions match TRBD2. V lost 4 bases, J lost 2 bases, and 5 bases stayed unmatched. The germline V gene encodes CDR1 FNHDT and CDR2 SITEND (reference sequence). The CDR3 has 16 amino acids. The CDR3 DNA, read in part, is TGTGCCAGCAGTCCGGGACTGGGGGGCCTCCAAGAC. Its protein is CASSPGLGGLQD. The whole CDR3 reads CASSPGLGGLQDTQYF.

Note on this clone: Gene names are the mouse ones. Coverage ceases 4 residues before the CDR3 finishes, and the germline J gene fills in the end. Other DNA variants within this sample encode the same CDR3. This sequence joins TRBV31 and TRBJ2-3; D gene unclear. This CDR3 has 14 amino acids. V shed 0 bases and J shed 0 bases, with 7 bases lying between them. Germline V lookup: CDR1 GKSSPN, CDR2 SITVG. The CDR3 sequence is CAWSLRSSAETLYF. The sequenced CDR3 bases are TGTGCCTGGAGTCTCCGCAGTAGTGCAGAA.

This clone was picked up a small number of times. Gene names refer to mouse genes. The read ends 4 residues early relative to the CDR3; the germline J gene fills the gap. This chain uses TRBV19 with TRBJ2-7; 11 nucleotides align to TRBD2. The germline V gene encodes CDR1 FNHDT and CDR2 SITEND (reference sequence). The CDR3 contains 13 residues. CDR3 DNA (partial): TGTGCCAGCAGTACGGACTGGGGGGAT. This codes for CASSTDWGD. The full CDR3 protein is CASSTDWGDEQYF.

Worth noting for this clone: A much larger clonotype is one base distant, so this may be a read error. Gene names denote mouse genes. Read data end 4 residues before the CDR3 end; the end is taken from the germline J gene. The same CDR3 can be traced to other DNA sequences in this sample. This rearrangement joins TRBV1 to TRBJ2-5, with D unclear. Germline CDR1 and CDR2: NSQYPW and LRSPGD (reference sequence). This CDR3 is 14 amino acids long. Trimming removed 3 bases at V and 0 bases at J, with 7 bases between. The DNA read from the CDR3 is TGCACCTGCAGTGCTGAGGGTAACCAAGAC. Amino acids: CTCSAEGNQD. The entire CDR3 is CTCSAEGNQDTQYF.

On this clone itself: Germline and genes here are mouse. The read halts 4 residues ahead of the CDR3 end, with the missing end drawn from the germline J gene. V usage is TRBV13-1 and J usage is TRBJ2-2; 8 nucleotides align to TRBD2. This CDR3 spans 15 amino acids. Trimming at V came to 5 bases and at J to 2 bases, leaving 5 bases not matched to a gene. The germline V gene has CDR1 NSHNY and CDR2 SYGAGN. The CDR3 DNA, read in part, is TGTGCCAGCAGAGGGACTGGAAGGAACACCGGG. This gives the protein CASRGTGRNTG. The full CDR3 is CASRGTGRNTGQLYF.

In its sample, this clone was seen a few times. The germline and genes are mouse ones. The read ends 4 residues before the CDR3 terminus; that terminus is restored from the germline J gene. The rearrangement links TRBV17 to TRBJ1-1; no firm D call. The V and J ends lost 1 base and 0 bases respectively, with 9 bases between them. The CDR3 has 15 amino acids. Germline V gene lookup returns CDR1 MNHDT and CDR2 YYDKIL. The CDR3 spells CASSRGADANTEVFF. CDR3 DNA, as far as it was read: TGTGCTAGCAGTAGAGGAGCAGATGCAAACACA.

This clone has more than one count but fewer than ten. A much larger clone lies a single base off, so this may be a read error. Gene names denote mouse genes. The read halts 4 residues ahead of the CDR3 end, with the missing end drawn from the germline J gene. V is TRBV1 and J is TRBJ1-1; D is perhaps TRBD1 (6 bases). Trimming took 0 bases from V and 3 from J, leaving 8 bases between them. This CDR3 is built from 14 residues. Germline CDR1 and CDR2: NSQYPW and LRSPGD (reference sequence). The CDR3 region is CTCSADRGYTEVFF. The part of the CDR3 DNA that was read is TGCACCTGCAGTGCAGACAGGGGATACACA.

With regard to this clone: Gene names are the mouse ones. The sequenced fragment ends 4 residues before the CDR3 boundary, so the rest is inferred from the germline J gene. The J gene is TRBJ1-1, the V gene TRBV14; a possible D gene is TRBD1 (6 bases). From germline, CDR1 is SGHDT and CDR2 FRDEAV. The ends were cut back, 2 bases at V and 0 bases at J, with 11 bases in the middle. CDR3 size: 15 residues. The CDR3 bases that were read are TGTGCCAGCAGTTTAGGCGGGACATCAAACACA. Its protein product is CASSLGGTSNT. The entire CDR3 reads CASSLGGTSNTEVFF.

About this clone itself: Here the gene names and germline are mouse. The read comes to an end 4 residues before the CDR3 does, leaving the germline J gene to fill in the end. Different DNA sequences within this sample yield the same CDR3. The chain recombines TRBV17 with TRBJ2-7; a weak D match, TRBD1 (6 bases). CDR3 length equals 14 residues. The germline gives CDR1 MNHDT, CDR2 YYDKIL. The V gene lost 3 bases and the J gene lost 0 bases, with 9 bases spanning the gap. Incomplete CDR3 DNA: TGTGCTAGCAGTAGGAGGGGGAGCTCCTAT. This gives the protein CASSRRGSSY. In full, the CDR3 reads CASSRRGSSYEQYF.

The table lists this clone with a few counts. The genes and germline here are from mouse. The read falls 4 residues short of the CDR3 end, and the missing part is taken from the germline J gene. V gene TRBV19 combines with J gene TRBJ2-5, with D perhaps matching TRBD1 (6 bases). CDR1 and CDR2 from the germline V gene are FNHDT and SITEND (reference sequence). The CDR3 runs to 13 residues. The DNA read from the CDR3 is TGTGCCAGCAGTATCTCACAGGGCGAC. Translation: CASSISQGD. The full CDR3 reads CASSISQGDTQYF.

This clone was counted between two and nine times. Here the gene names and germline are mouse. The read gets to within 4 residues of the CDR3 end, and the germline J gene fills in the rest. The chain is built from TRBV5 and TRBJ2-7; TRBD2 matches 7 bases. V was clipped by 4 bases and J by 0 bases; unmatched bases: 6. Germline V gene sequence: CDR1 LGHNA, CDR2 YNLKQL (reference sequence). This CDR3 is built from 15 residues. CDR3 DNA, as far as it was read: TGTGCCAGCAGCCCCCCGGGGGGGACCTCCTAT. The encoded protein is CASSPPGGTSY. The whole CDR3 sequence reads CASSPPGGTSYEQYF.

In regard to this clone: Genes and germline come from the mouse. Read coverage stops 4 residues before the CDR3 terminus; the germline J gene supplies the remainder. This rearrangement joins TRBV31 to TRBJ1-2; D is perhaps TRBD1 (5 bases). From germline, CDR1 is GKSSPN and CDR2 SITVG. The CDR3 runs 16 residues. V was cut by 0 bases and J by 2 bases, with 16 bases left in between. CDR3 residues: CAWSLVTGGRNSDYTF. The part of the CDR3 DNA that was read is TGTGCCTGGAGTCTAGTGACGGGGGGGAGGAACTCC.

Remarks on this clone: Here the gene names and germline are mouse. From the germline J gene comes the end of the CDR3, since the read stops 4 residues before it. Other DNA sequences of this sample code for an identical CDR3. V usage is TRBV13-1 and J usage is TRBJ2-1; TRBD1 matches 11 bases. V lost 4 bases and J lost 4; bases outside the gene matches: 4. The CDR3 is 15 residues long. Germline-derived CDR1 and CDR2 are NSHNY and SYGAGN. CDR3 bases read: TGTGCCAGCAGTCCCGGACAGGGGGCATATGCT. Encoded protein: CASSPGQGAYA. The whole CDR3 sequence reads CASSPGQGAYAEQFF.

In this sample, this clone turned up a few times. All gene names here are mouse names. The read terminates 4 residues ahead of where the CDR3 ends, so the germline J gene completes it. This rearrangement joins TRBV17 to TRBJ2-2; 8 nucleotides match TRBD2. The J segment lost 1 base and the V segment lost 3 bases, leaving 7 bases of the junction unmatched. The CDR3 contains 17 residues. Per germline, CDR1 MNHDT and CDR2 YYDKIL. The CDR3 loop is CASSSTNWGRNTGQLYF. The CDR3 DNA, read in part, is TGTGCTAGCAGTAGTACGAACTGGGGGAGAAACACCGGG.

This clone has more than one count but fewer than ten. The gene names given are mouse names. The read falls 4 residues short of the CDR3 end, and the missing part is taken from the germline J gene. This specimen includes other DNA sequences encoding the same CDR3. The rearrangement links TRBV1 to TRBJ2-3; weak D call: TRBD1 (6 bases). The CDR3 has 13 amino acids. V gave up 4 bases and J gave up 3 bases, with 8 bases separating them. The germline CDR1 and CDR2 sequences are NSQYPW and LRSPGD (reference sequence). The sequenced part of the CDR3 DNA is TGCACCTGCAGTGACAGGGTGGCAGAA. Amino acids: CTCSDRVAE. The full CDR3 is CTCSDRVAETLYF.

This clone was observed a few times. Gene names and germline refer to mouse. The DNA ends 4 residues before the CDR3 does, and the rest of the CDR3 is filled in from the germline J gene. The same CDR3 can be traced to other DNA sequences in this sample. V usage is TRBV1 and J usage is TRBJ2-5; 8 positions agree with TRBD1. The length of the CDR3 is 14 residues. The germline V gene encodes CDR1 NSQYPW and CDR2 LRSPGD (reference sequence). The sequenced CDR3 bases are TGCACCTGCAGTGCCGGACAGGGAGGGGAC. This codes for CTCSAGQGGD. The CDR3 as a whole reads CTCSAGQGGDTQYF.

In regard to this clone: Gene names are the mouse ones. The CDR3 is cut off 4 residues early in the read; its end comes from the germline J gene. The chain employs TRBV13-2 and TRBJ2-5; either TRBD1 or TRBD2 may fit D (5 bases each). The CDR3 extends over 14 amino acids. The germline V and J ends were trimmed by 0 bases and 2 bases, with 7 bases remaining between them. The germline V gene has CDR1 NNHNN and CDR2 SYGAGS (reference sequence). The CDR3 loop reads CASGDGGFQDTQYF. The sequenced part of the CDR3 DNA is TGTGCCAGCGGTGATGGGGGGTTCCAAGAC.

This clone turned up a few times. Mouse names are used for the genes. The read terminates 4 residues before the CDR3 end, so the remaining end is supplied by the germline J gene. The J gene is TRBJ2-7, the V gene TRBV13-1; 9 positions match TRBD2. CDR3 size: 16 residues. Germline V CDR1 and CDR2: NSHNY, SYGAGN. The CDR3 sequence is CASSDELGGAHYEQYF. The part of the CDR3 DNA that was read is TGTGCCAGCAGTGATGAACTGGGGGGCGCCCATTAT.

As regards this clone: Gene names denote mouse genes. The sequenced fragment ends 4 residues before the CDR3 boundary, so the rest is inferred from the germline J gene. The chain links TRBV1 to TRBJ2-5, with 9 bases identical to TRBD2. The germline V gene encodes CDR1 NSQYPW and CDR2 LRSPGD (reference sequence). This CDR3 has 16 amino acids. The ends lost 3 bases at V and 1 base at J; junction bases unmatched: 5. The part of the CDR3 DNA that was read is TGCACCTGCAGTGCCCCGACTGGGGGAGACCAAGAC. Translation gives CTCSAPTGGDQD. The whole CDR3 sequence is CTCSAPTGGDQDTQYF.

On this clone: Mouse germline and gene names are used. The CDR3 is cut off 4 residues early in the read; its end comes from the germline J gene. The V gene is TRBV13-3, the J gene TRBJ2-3; 10 bases agree with TRBD2. The CDR3 contains 14 residues. The germline CDR1 and CDR2 sequences are NNHDY and SYVADS. The trim removed 5 bases at V and 4 bases at J, leaving 4 bases unmatched. The CDR3 reads CASRIWGGPETLYF. The sequenced part of the CDR3 DNA is TGTGCCAGCAGGATCTGGGGGGGCCCAGAA.

This clone turned up a few times. Gene names and germline refer to mouse. The CDR3 goes on 4 residues after the read ends, and that part is filled in from the germline J gene. The V gene is TRBV19, the J gene TRBJ2-1; 10 nucleotides match TRBD2. The ends lost 2 bases at V and 0 bases at J; junction bases unmatched: 2. This CDR3 is built from 16 residues. Germline values: CDR1 FNHDT, CDR2 SITEND (reference sequence). The CDR3 protein is CASSIWTGGNYAEQFF. CDR3 DNA (partial): TGTGCCAGCAGTATCTGGACTGGGGGTAACTATGCT.

Turning to this clone: Genes and germline come from the mouse. The identical CDR3 is also encoded by other nucleotide sequences in the sample. CDR3 sequence: CASSPRDRNYAEQFF. The sequenced CDR3 bases are TGTGCCAGCAGCCCGCGGGACAGAAACTATGCT. The gene calls are TRBV5 and TRBJ2-1; the match to TRBD1 covers 7 bases. The read terminates 4 residues before the CDR3 end, so the remaining end is supplied by the germline J gene. Trimming took 4 bases from V and 1 from J; bases not matched to a gene: 4. The length of the CDR3 is 15 residues. Per germline, CDR1 LGHNA and CDR2 YNLKQL (reference sequence).

This clone was seen a handful of times. These gene names are mouse names. The CDR3 end lies 4 residues beyond the end of the read and is filled in from the germline J gene. Other DNA sequences in the same sample also yield this CDR3. The V call is TRBV13-2, the J call TRBJ2-7; the match to TRBD1 covers 8 bases. The CDR3 contains 14 residues. CDR1 is NNHNN, CDR2 SYGAGS, per germline (reference sequence). V was clipped by 2 bases and J by 0 bases; unmatched bases: 1. CDR3 loop: CASGETGGSYEQYF. The CDR3 DNA, read in part, is TGTGCCAGCGGTGAAACAGGGGGCTCCTAT.

This clone was observed a few times. Gene names denote mouse genes. The CDR3 extends 4 residues past the end of the read, so its final part is completed from the germline J gene. The chain has TRBV31 and TRBJ2-4; 10 nucleotides line up with TRBD2. The CDR3 contains 14 residues. The germline CDR1 and CDR2 sequences are GKSSPN and SITVG. The part of the CDR3 DNA that was read is TGTGCCTGGAGTCTTGGGACTGGGGAAAAC. It encodes CAWSLGTGEN. The entire CDR3 protein reads CAWSLGTGENTLYF.

There are a few counts of this clone. Each gene name is a mouse one. The observed sequence ends 4 residues before the CDR3 terminus, with the missing tail filled in from the germline J gene. V gene TRBV1 combines with J gene TRBJ2-7; D might be TRBD1 (5 bases). Trimming removed 1 base from V and 0 bases from J, with 7 bases in between. CDR3 length: 14 residues. Per germline, CDR1 NSQYPW and CDR2 LRSPGD (reference sequence). The covered CDR3 bases are TGCACCTGCAGTGCAGGGACAAGCTCCTAT. Protein sequence: CTCSAGTSSY. The whole CDR3 protein is CTCSAGTSSYEQYF.

Of note for this clone: Genes here carry mouse names. The read halts 4 residues ahead of the CDR3 end, with the missing end drawn from the germline J gene. The rearrangement uses TRBV1 and TRBJ1-2; 8 nucleotides line up with TRBD1. The CDR3 consists of 15 residues. From germline, CDR1 is NSQYPW and CDR2 LRSPGD (reference sequence). The CDR3 is CTCSADGQGGSDYTF. Incomplete CDR3 DNA: TGCACCTGCAGTGCAGACGGACAGGGAGGGTCC.